Below are 17 T cell receptor beta chains sequenced from a single sample in a study of identical twins. TCRdb called the 5' RACE reads again in MiXCR, with one record for every CDR3 protein. The repertoire holds about 1.7 million distinct CDR3 sequences, with more than 30% as singletons. Input material: cord blood. These receptors were taken from a newborn girl in good health.

With respect to this clonotype: An end of the junction does not agree with germline; a read error may underlie this. The chain employs TRBV12-3 or TRBV12-4 and TRBJ2-7; TRBD1 aligns across 8 bases. The DNA end lines up better with TRBJ2-4; the J call may be wrong. The CDR3 has 12 amino acids. CDR3 bases: TGTGCCGGCAGTTTAGGACAGGGCATTCAGTACTTC. It translates to CAGSLGQGIQYF.

This chain uses TRBV6-2 or TRBV6-3 with TRBJ2-3; D call uncertain. V was shortened by 2 bases and J by 0 bases, with 9 bases between the two germline ends. CDR3 length: 15 amino acids. Germline V CDR1 and CDR2: MNHEY, SVGEGT. CDR3 region: CASSYPTPSTDTQYF. The CDR3 DNA is TGTGCCAGCAGTTACCCCACTCCTAGCACAGATACGCAGTATTTT.

The rearrangement uses TRBV28 and TRBJ2-3; D not resolved. The CDR3 totals 12 residues. The V and J ends lost 3 bases and 14 bases respectively, with 15 bases between them. The V gene's germline CDR1 is MDHEN and CDR2 SYDVKM. CDR3 DNA sequence: TGTGCCAGCAGTTTTCAGGCGTGGGCGAGGTATTTT. It specifies CASSFQAWARYF.

Only a few counts were recorded for this clonotype. V is TRBV12-3 or TRBV12-4 and J is TRBJ2-7; a possible D gene is TRBD1 (7 bases). Trimming left V 11 bases short and J 3 bases short, with 26 bases between. This CDR3 region has 16 residues. The CDR3 spells CAPGGLLVLSFYEQYF. CDR3 coding DNA: TGTGCCCCAGGGGGACTCCTCGTCCTATCGTTCTACGAGCAGTACTTC.

The gene calls are TRBV12-3 or TRBV12-4 and TRBJ1-2; D uncertain. Deletions cut 3 bases from V and 6 bases from J, with 8 bases between. The CDR3 totals 12 residues. The CDR3, as DNA: TGTGCCAGCAGTTTCCTCCTTGATGGCTACACCTTC. Encoded protein: CASSFLLDGYTF.

This clonotype occurred many times. The rearrangement uses TRBV5-1 and TRBJ2-3; TRBD2 matches 10 bases. With V trimmed by 4 bases and J by 2 bases, 4 bases remained unmatched. The CDR3 sequence is 15 residues long. Looked up from germline, CDR1 is SGHRS and CDR2 is YFSETQ. The CDR3 sequence is CASSPGLAVTDTQYF. CDR3 nucleotide sequence: TGCGCCAGCAGCCCCGGACTAGCGGTCACAGATACGCAGTATTTT.

The sample holds a few counts of this clonotype. This chain connects TRBV25-1 to TRBJ2-7; D may be TRBD2 (5 bases). Trimming took off 10 bases at V and 0 bases at J, with 13 bases between the two ends. Germline CDR1 MGHDK, CDR2 SYGVNS. The CDR3 is 13 amino acids. The CDR3 DNA sequence: TGTGCCACCGGGGAGCCCCTCTCCTACGAGCAGTACTTC. Encoded protein: CATGEPLSYEQYF.

The chain links TRBV28 to TRBJ2-7; D tentatively reads TRBD1 or TRBD2 (5 bases each). The CDR3 runs 15 residues. V was shortened by 4 bases and J by 0 bases, with 13 bases between the two germline ends. Germline CDR1 is MDHEN and CDR2 is SYDVKM. The chain's CDR3 is CASSSRDAGSYEQYF. Written as DNA, the CDR3 is TGTGCCAGCAGTTCCAGGGACGCGGGCTCCTACGAGCAGTACTTC. Combining the CDR3 with reference TRBV28 and TRBJ2-7 gives the whole variable domain DVKVTQSSRYLVKRTGEKVFLECVQDMDHENMFWYRQDPGLGLRLIYFSYDVKMKEKGDIPEGYSVSREKKERFSLILESASTNQTSMYLCASSSRDAGSYEQYFGPGTRLTVT.

The genes are TRBV6-6 and TRBJ1-4; 7 nucleotides line up with TRBD1. With V trimmed by 7 bases and J by 7 bases, 9 bases remained unmatched. The CDR3 is 14 amino acids. Per the germline V gene, CDR1 is MNHNY and CDR2 is SVGAGI (reference sequence). The CDR3: CASKMTGWIEKLFF. The DNA for the CDR3 is TGTGCCAGCAAAATGACAGGGTGGATTGAAAAACTGTTTTTT.

V and J are TRBV20-1 and TRBJ2-5; 10 positions match TRBD2. V trimming: 8 bases; J trimming: 2 bases; junction bases outside the gene matches: 8. Germline-derived CDR1 and CDR2 are DFQATT and SNEGSKA (reference sequence). This CDR3 contains 14 residues. CDR3 nucleotide sequence: TGCAGTCGTTCTAGCGGGAGACTTCAAGAGACCCAGTACTTC. Translating it yields CSRSSGRLQETQYF.

This clonotype was found a few times. The V and J genes are TRBV29-1 and TRBJ2-5, with unresolved D. The CDR3 is made up of 12 amino acids. V gave up 5 bases and J gave up 1 base, with 8 bases separating them. Germline V gene sequence: CDR1 SQVTM, CDR2 ANQGSEA. The CDR3 sequence is CSVLSSQETQYF. CDR3 sequence (DNA): TGCAGCGTTTTGTCGTCCCAAGAGACCCAGTACTTC.

Turning to this clonotype: One end of the junction does not line up with germline, which may come from a read error. The chain uses TRBV3-1 and TRBJ1-5; 11 nucleotides line up with TRBD1. This CDR3 has 14 amino acids. The germline V gene has CDR1 LGHDT and CDR2 YNNKEL (reference sequence). The CDR3 DNA reads as TGTGCTAGCAGCCATGGGACAGGGGGAGCGACCCAGCATTTT. This codes for CASSHGTGGATQHF.

This chain joins TRBV6-1 and TRBJ1-2, with D possibly TRBD1 on 5 matching bases. The CDR3 runs 13 residues. The germline V gene encodes CDR1 MNHNS and CDR2 SASEGT. With 1 base removed from V and 8 bases from J, the gap between germline ends came to 11 bases. The CDR3: CASSEVQGRGYTF. DNA for the CDR3: TGTGCCAGCAGTGAAGTCCAGGGAAGAGGCTACACCTTC.

The CDR3 loop reads CSARDLDGRSYNEQYF. DNA of the CDR3: TGCAGTGCTAGAGATTTGGACGGCCGCTCCTACAATGAGCAGTACTTC. J is TRBJ2-1 and V is TRBV20-1, with D unresolved. The assigned J gene may be wrong: the sequence end matches TRBJ2-7 better. CDR3 length equals 16 residues. Germline CDR1 and CDR2: DFQATT and SNEGSKA (reference sequence).

With regard to this clonotype: The final CDR3 position lacks the conserved phenylalanine or tryptophan, pointing to a likely read error. The chain links TRBV28 to TRBJ2-4; 7 nucleotides align to TRBD2. The V segment lost 7 bases and the J segment 1 base; nucleotides outside the gene matches: 4. CDR3 length equals 14 residues. CDR1 and CDR2 (germline): MDHEN, SYDVKM. The CDR3 DNA sequence: TGTGCCAGCACCGGGCGGGAGGCCAAAAACATTCAGTACCTC. Translation gives CASTGREAKNIQYL.

There are a few counts of this clonotype. The chain couples TRBV20-1 to TRBJ2-1; 9 bases match TRBD2. The germline V gene has CDR1 DFQATT and CDR2 SNEGSKA (reference sequence). J lost 1 base, V lost 1 base, and 8 bases had no gene match. The CDR3 loop spans 17 amino acids. CDR3 sequence reads: CSARGGGRGWSYNEQFF. In DNA, the CDR3 is TGCAGTGCTAGAGGTGGCGGGAGGGGATGGTCCTACAATGAGCAGTTCTTC.

Only a few counts were recorded for this clonotype. The rearrangement uses TRBV7-2 and TRBJ2-3, with 8 bases lining up with TRBD2. From germline, CDR1 is SGHTA and CDR2 FQGNSA. V lost 10 bases and J lost 3; bases outside the gene matches: 12. This CDR3 is built from 15 residues. The DNA of the CDR3 is TGTGCCACCGACATTGGCGGGGGGTATACAGATACGCAGTATTTT. Encoded protein: CATDIGGGYTDTQYF. Full variable domain (rest looked up from reference TRBV7-2 and TRBJ2-3): GAGVSQSPSNKVTEKGKDVELRCDPISGHTALYWYRQSLGQGLEFLIYFQGNSAPDKSGLPSDRFSAERTGGSVSTLTIQRTQQEDSAVYLCATDIGGGYTDTQYFGPGTRLTVL.